This T cell receptor beta chain is from a study of cytomegalovirus exposure and HLA in healthy donors. With 60 Vbeta and 13 Jbeta primers, the PCR was carried out. As originally analysed: There were 80 million to 95 million unique TCR beta chains by a later count, and some 10 million of them were shared. Sequencing was performed with immunoSEQ multiplex PCR; in TCRdb, only in-frame clones are kept and a portion is missing. V and J calls and clone size come straight from that table; D and trimming were deduced from the DNA. The sample lists more than 95,000 clones; approximately 75% were seen once. With respect to this clone: Its specificity is unknown.

Germline-derived CDR1 and CDR2 are MNHNY and SVGAGI (reference sequence). V was clipped by 5 bases and J by 6 bases; unmatched bases: 4. The CDR3 extends over 14 amino acids. Whole-study results and caveats: Productive rates of about 90% or about 30% were seen for most TCR beta V segments in an earlier analysis.

The sequence derives from a man under 40 in good health and CMV-seronegative. Material for sequencing was PBMCs. V is TRBV6-6 and J is TRBJ2-1; the match to TRBD1 covers 10 bases. Here the CDR3 reads CASSTRQGANEQFF. The DNA for the CDR3 is TGTGCCAGCAGTACCCGACAGGGGGCCAATGAGCAGTTCTTC.